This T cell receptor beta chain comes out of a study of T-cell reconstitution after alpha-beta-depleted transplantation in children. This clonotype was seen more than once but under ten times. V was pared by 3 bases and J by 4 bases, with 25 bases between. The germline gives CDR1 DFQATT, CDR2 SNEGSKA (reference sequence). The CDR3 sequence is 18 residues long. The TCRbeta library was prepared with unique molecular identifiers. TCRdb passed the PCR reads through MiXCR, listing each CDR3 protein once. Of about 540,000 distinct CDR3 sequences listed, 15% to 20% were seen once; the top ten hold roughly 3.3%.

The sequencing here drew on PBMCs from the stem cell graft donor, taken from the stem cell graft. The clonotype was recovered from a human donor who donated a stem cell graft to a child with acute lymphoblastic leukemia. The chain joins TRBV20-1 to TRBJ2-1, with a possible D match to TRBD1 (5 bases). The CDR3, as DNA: TGCAGTGCTAGGGGCAAAAAACCTGGGGCAGATTTTTACAATGAGCAGTTCTTC. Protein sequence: CSARGKKPGADFYNEQFF.